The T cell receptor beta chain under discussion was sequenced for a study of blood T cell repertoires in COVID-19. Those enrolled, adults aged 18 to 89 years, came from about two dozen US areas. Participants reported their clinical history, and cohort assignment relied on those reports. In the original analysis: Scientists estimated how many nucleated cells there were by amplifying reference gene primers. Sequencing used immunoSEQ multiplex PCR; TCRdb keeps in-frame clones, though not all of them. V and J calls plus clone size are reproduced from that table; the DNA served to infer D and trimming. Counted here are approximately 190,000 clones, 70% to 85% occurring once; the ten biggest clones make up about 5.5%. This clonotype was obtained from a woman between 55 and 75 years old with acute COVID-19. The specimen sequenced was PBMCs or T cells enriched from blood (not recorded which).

The CDR3, as DNA: TGTGCCGGAGCGGGGGGGCCTTATACGCAGTATTTT. Residues: CAGAGGPYTQYF. The V gene is TRBV10-3, the J gene TRBJ2-3, with 10 bases aligning to TRBD2. Germline CDR1 ENHRY, CDR2 SYGVKD. This CDR3 spans 12 amino acids. The ends lost 11 bases at V and 7 bases at J; junction bases unmatched: 6.